The clone carrying this TCR beta chain came up once. The data stem from a study of blood T cell repertoires in COVID-19. Study background: Whether acute or convalescent, the COVID-19 samples came from the United States, Italy and Spain. T cells, B-cell-depleted T cells, or PBMCs supplied cDNA or gDNA.

Original analysis: Reference gene primer amplification yielded estimated nucleated cell counts. Assay: immunoSEQ multiplex PCR; the TCRdb copy retains only in-frame clones and omits some. V, J and clone size are taken as reported in that table, and D and trimming were inferred from the DNA itself. The sample gives roughly 230,000 clones, 80% to 90% of which show up once; about 0.93% is in the top ten. Trimming left V 0 bases short and J 4 bases short, with 9 bases between. CDR3 length: 14 amino acids. CDR1 MNHEY and CDR2 SVGEGT come from the germline V gene. Input material: peripheral blood. V is TRBV6-2 or TRBV6-3 and J is TRBJ1-2; D unclear. This clonotype was obtained from a man aged 35-49 years with acute or convalescent COVID-19. CDR3: CASSYSEDFYGYTF. CDR3 sequence (DNA): TGTGCCAGCAGTTACTCTGAAGACTTCTATGGCTACACCTTC.